This T cell receptor beta chain is from a study of regulatory dendritic cells for organ transplantation. Findings of the study overall: Of resting T cell subsets, memory CD8+ had the most alloreactive clonotypes.

Using immunoSEQ multiplex PCR, the repertoire was profiled, and TCRdb retains in-frame clones only, with some absent. The sample includes 35,000 to 40,000 clones, 85% to 95% of them seen just once. This CDR3 contains 15 residues. Trimming at V came to 0 bases and at J to 4 bases, leaving 5 bases not matched to a gene. Germline-derived CDR1 and CDR2 are SGDLS and YYNGEE. Note on this clone: Its target is not known.

CD4+ or CD8+ T cells were sorted as naive CD45RA+ or memory CD45RO+. The sequence was obtained from a human donor in good health. Sequenced material: naive CD8+ T cells from blood. Regarding subset: CD45RA+ naive T cells. This sequence joins TRBV9 and TRBJ2-5; 8 bases are shared with TRBD2. The CDR3 sequence is CASSVAGLAGETQYF. In DNA, the CDR3 is TGTGCCAGCAGCGTAGCCGGTCTAGCGGGAGAGACCCAGTACTTC.